These 21 T cell receptor beta chains originate from one sample sequenced in a study of glioma-infiltrating T cells after dendritic cell vaccination. Produced via immunoSEQ multiplex PCR; TCRdb's table is partial and in-frame only. The data show approximately 100,000 clones, more than 80% seen once. The sample consisted of blood, taken before dendritic cell vaccination. All receptors derive from a human donor with glioblastoma.

V is TRBV5-1 and J is TRBJ1-2; 8 bases align to TRBD1. The junction had 3 bases not matched to a gene; V was cut back by 5 bases and J by 3 bases. Per the germline V gene, CDR1 is SGHRS and CDR2 is YFSETQ. CDR3 length: 13 amino acids. The CDR3 DNA reads TGCGCCAGCAGAACAGGGGGAGACTATGGCTACACCTTC. Protein: CASRTGGDYGYTF.

The rearrangement joins TRBV29-1 to TRBJ1-1, with 8 bases fitting TRBD1. There are 13 residues in the CDR3. With V trimmed by 5 bases and J by 3 bases, 5 bases remained unmatched. Germline lookup yields CDR1 SQVTM and CDR2 ANQGSEA. This CDR3 is CSVPGDRHTEAFF. CDR3 in DNA: TGCAGCGTTCCAGGGGACAGGCACACTGAAGCTTTCTTT.

The chain links TRBV19 to TRBJ1-6; 8 bases map to TRBD1. J gave up 5 bases and V 5 bases, and 2 bases lay outside the gene matches. The germline CDR1 and CDR2 sequences are LNHDA and SQIVND (reference sequence). The CDR3 is 14 amino acids. CDR3 bases: TGTGCCAGTAGTTCACAGGGGGATAATTCACCCCTCCACTTT. It specifies CASSSQGDNSPLHF.

The chain recombines TRBV7-8 with TRBJ1-6, with unresolved D. CDR3 length: 14 amino acids. Trimming left V 3 bases short and J 0 bases short, with 3 bases between. The germline V gene has CDR1 SGHVS and CDR2 FQNEAQ. For the CDR3, the DNA is TGTGCCAGCAGCTTGAGCTCCTATAATTCACCCCTCCACTTT. Amino acid sequence: CASSLSSYNSPLHF.

J is TRBJ2-2 and V is TRBV7-9, with TRBD1 matching over 10 bases. V lost 5 bases, J lost 5 bases, and 14 bases stayed unmatched. The CDR3 runs to 18 residues. Germline V gives CDR1 SEHNR, CDR2 FQNEAQ (reference sequence). The CDR3 region has the DNA TGTGCCAGCAGCCTCCGGGACAGGGGATTGCAAGAAACCGGGGAGCTGTTTTTT. Protein: CASSLRDRGLQETGELFF.

The chain recombines TRBV2 with TRBJ1-5, with no clear D. V was shortened by 0 bases and J by 7 bases, with 4 bases between the two germline ends. CDR3 length: 12 amino acids. Germline V gene sequence: CDR1 SNHLY, CDR2 FYNNEI. CDR3 in amino acids: CASSEAEQPQHF. CDR3 DNA sequence: TGTGCCAGCAGTGAAGCGGAGCAGCCCCAGCATTTT.

The gene calls are TRBV28 and TRBJ1-5; no clear D gene. CDR1 is MDHEN and CDR2 is SYDVKM in the germline V gene. The CDR3 extends over 13 amino acids. Deletions cut 6 bases from V and 5 bases from J, with 11 bases between. The CDR3 is CASSLAHYQPQHF. For the CDR3, the DNA is TGTGCCAGCAGCCTAGCTCATTATCAGCCCCAGCATTTT.

The chain has TRBV19 and TRBJ1-1, with 10 bases aligning to TRBD1. CDR1 and CDR2 (germline): LNHDA, SQIVND (reference sequence). There are 14 residues in the CDR3. After removal of 7 bases from V and 4 bases from J, the junction contained 6 bases not matched to a gene. Here the CDR3 reads CASTWDRGSTEAFF. The CDR3 nucleotides are TGTGCCAGTACCTGGGACAGGGGTAGCACTGAAGCTTTCTTT.

The chain uses TRBV5-5 and TRBJ1-1; 9 positions match TRBD1. The germline V gene has CDR1 SGHKS and CDR2 YYEKEE (reference sequence). After removal of 0 bases from V and 6 bases from J, the junction contained 9 bases not matched to a gene. The CDR3 runs to 16 residues. The CDR3 reads CASSLGTGVIIPEAFF. The CDR3 DNA reads as TGTGCCAGCAGCTTGGGGACAGGGGTAATAATCCCTGAAGCTTTCTTT.

The gene calls are TRBV28 and TRBJ2-3; 13 nucleotides agree with TRBD2. CDR3 length equals 19 residues. The V segment lost 2 bases and the J segment 1 base; nucleotides outside the gene matches: 9. Germline CDR1 and CDR2: MDHEN and SYDVKM. CDR3 nucleotide sequence: TGTGCCAGCAGTTTAACCGGACTAGCGGGGGACCCGGGCACAGATACGCAGTATTTT. Translation gives CASSLTGLAGDPGTDTQYF.

This chain connects TRBV7-9 to TRBJ2-7; D not certain. The CDR3 consists of 14 residues. Germline V CDR1 and CDR2: SEHNR, FQNEAQ (reference sequence). The V end lost 8 bases, the J end lost 1 base, and 15 bases lay between the germline ends. This CDR3 is CASSGSSGSYEQYF. DNA for the CDR3: TGTGCCAGCTCCGGGTCTAGTGGTTCCTACGAGCAGTACTTC.

The chain recombines TRBV5-4 with TRBJ2-2; D is perhaps TRBD1 (5 bases). Germline V gives CDR1 SGHNT, CDR2 YYREEE (reference sequence). V was cut by 2 bases and J by 1 base, with 9 bases left in between. CDR3 length equals 15 residues. CDR3 coding DNA: TGTGCCAGCAGCTTCGGGCAGGGGAACACCGGGGAGCTGTTTTTT. Protein sequence: CASSFGQGNTGELFF.

In its sample, this clone was seen a few times. This rearrangement joins TRBV6-5 to TRBJ1-2, with no clear D. This CDR3 is 14 amino acids long. CDR1 is MNHEY, CDR2 SVGAGI, per germline. V lost 2 bases, J lost 5 bases, and 12 bases lay in between. The CDR3 nucleotides are TGTGCCAGCAGTTACCCGTTGGTCGGTTATGGCTACACCTTC. It translates to CASSYPLVGYGYTF.

The rearrangement uses TRBV9 and TRBJ1-6, with D possibly being TRBD1 (6 bases). The V gene's germline CDR1 is SGDLS and CDR2 YYNGEE. V lost 3 bases to trimming and J lost 9 bases, with 10 bases between them. The CDR3 has 13 amino acids. CDR3 amino acids: CASSGPGVSPLHF. The CDR3 DNA follows: TGTGCCAGCAGCGGCCCAGGGGTTTCACCCCTCCACTTT.

The chain combines TRBV7-6 with TRBJ2-3, with 11 bases matching TRBD2. Germline CDR1 is SGHVS and CDR2 is FNYEAQ. Losses at the gene ends were 5 bases for V and 8 bases for J; bases not matched to a gene: 3. CDR3 length: 13 amino acids. The chain's CDR3 is CASSPGLAGTQYF. The CDR3 DNA is TGTGCCAGCAGCCCTGGACTAGCGGGTACGCAGTATTTT. Supplemented by reference TRBV7-6 and TRBJ2-3, the full variable domain reads GAGVSQSPRYKVTKRGQDVALRCDPISGHVSLYWYRQALGQGPEFLTYFNYEAQQDKSGLPNDRFSAERPEGSISTLTIQRTEQRDSAMYRCASSPGLAGTQYFGPGTRLTVL.

This chain connects TRBV10-1 to TRBJ2-5, with 8 bases aligning to TRBD2. The CDR3 runs to 11 residues. J lost 7 bases, V lost 5 bases, and 0 bases had no gene match. CDR1 is WNHNN and CDR2 is SYGVQD in the germline V gene (reference sequence). CDR3 loop: CASSRGGTQYF. The CDR3 DNA reads TGCGCCAGCAGTCGGGGGGGGACCCAGTACTTC.

The chain carries TRBV30 and TRBJ2-7, with TRBD1 matching 10 bases. The CDR3 is 13 amino acids. Germline CDR1 and CDR2: GTSNPN and SVGIG (reference sequence). After removal of 5 bases from V and 6 bases from J, the junction contained 7 bases not matched to a gene. CDR3 DNA: TGTGCCTGGGACTGGACAGGGGGAGGCGAGCAGTACTTC. This gives the protein CAWDWTGGGEQYF. The full variable domain, with the rest looked up from reference TRBV30 and TRBJ2-7, is SQTIHQWPATLVQPVGSPLSLECTVEGTSNPNLYWYRQAAGRGLQLLFYSVGIGQISSEVPQNLSASRPQDRQFILSSKKLLLSDSGFYLCAWDWTGGGEQYFGPGTRLTVT.

The chain joins TRBV10-3 to TRBJ2-3, with TRBD1 matching over 8 bases. The CDR3 loop spans 15 amino acids. With V trimmed by 5 bases and J by 0 bases, 4 bases remained unmatched. From germline, CDR1 is ENHRY and CDR2 SYGVKD. The CDR3 is CAISPGGPSTDTQYF. The CDR3 region has the DNA TGTGCCATCAGTCCAGGGGGCCCTAGCACAGATACGCAGTATTTT.

Only a few counts were recorded for this clone. The chain links TRBV6-1 to TRBJ1-2; 7 bases match TRBD1. The CDR3 contains 13 residues. V shed 7 bases and J 4 bases; nucleotides not matched to a gene: 6. Per germline, CDR1 MNHNS and CDR2 SASEGT. As DNA, the CDR3 is TGTGCCAGCACAGGGGGTCTAGGCTATGGCTACACCTTC. Amino acids: CASTGGLGYGYTF.

This rearrangement joins TRBV6-5 to TRBJ1-2; D is possibly TRBD1 (6 bases). The CDR3 is 13 amino acids. V shed 6 bases and J shed 6 bases, with 14 bases lying between them. Per germline, CDR1 MNHEY and CDR2 SVGAGI. The CDR3 DNA sequence: TGTGCCAGCAGGACACAGGGTGTCGATGGCTACACCTTC. This codes for CASRTQGVDGYTF.

The chain is built from TRBV9 and TRBJ2-1, with 7 bases that match TRBD1. CDR3 length: 16 residues. Trimming cost V 3 bases and J 0 bases; bases outside gene matches: 6. CDR1 SGDLS and CDR2 YYNGEE come from the germline V gene. The DNA of the CDR3 is TGTGCCAGCAGCGCTACGGGACAGCCCTCCTACAATGAGCAGTTCTTC. Translation gives CASSATGQPSYNEQFF.